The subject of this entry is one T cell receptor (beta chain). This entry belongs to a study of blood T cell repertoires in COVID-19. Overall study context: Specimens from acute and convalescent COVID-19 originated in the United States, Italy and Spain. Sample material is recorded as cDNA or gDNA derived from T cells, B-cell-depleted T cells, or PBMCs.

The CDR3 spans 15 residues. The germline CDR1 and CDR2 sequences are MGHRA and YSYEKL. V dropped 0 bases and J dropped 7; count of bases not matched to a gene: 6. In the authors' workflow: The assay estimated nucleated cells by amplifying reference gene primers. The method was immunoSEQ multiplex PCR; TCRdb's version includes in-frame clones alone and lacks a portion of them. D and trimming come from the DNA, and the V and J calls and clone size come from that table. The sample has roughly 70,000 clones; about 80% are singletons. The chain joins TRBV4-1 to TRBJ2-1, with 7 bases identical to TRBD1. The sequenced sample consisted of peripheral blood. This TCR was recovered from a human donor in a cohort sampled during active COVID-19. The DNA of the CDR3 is TGCGCCAGCAGCCAAGACTATTCAGGGGGTAATGAGCAGTTCTTC. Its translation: CASSQDYSGGNEQFF.